This T cell receptor beta chain was sequenced in a study of blood T cell repertoires in COVID-19. About the study: Sites across the United States, Italy and Spain contributed samples from acute and convalescent COVID-19.

In germline, CDR1 is SGDLS, CDR2 YYNGEE. CDR3 length: 15 amino acids. With V trimmed by 3 bases and J by 6 bases, 11 bases remained unmatched. In the original processing: Counts of nucleated cells, estimated from reference gene primer amplification, were obtained. The table came from immunoSEQ multiplex PCR; TCRdb's copy has only in-frame clones and leaves some out. That table supplies the V and J calls and clone size; D and trimming were determined from the DNA. The table includes about 160,000 clones, 79% detected once. The receptor was derived from a woman aged 55-75 years with COVID-19, enrolled during active disease. Sequenced input: peripheral blood. This chain joins TRBV9 and TRBJ1-1, with 7 bases identical to TRBD1. CDR3 loop: CASSESDRVKPEAFF. The CDR3 DNA sequence: TGTGCCAGCAGCGAGAGCGACAGGGTCAAACCTGAAGCTTTCTTT.